Listed below are T cell receptor beta chains from one sample, sequenced in a study of blood T cell repertoires in COVID-19. Assay: immunoSEQ multiplex PCR; the TCRdb copy retains only in-frame clones and omits some. The table includes 65,000 to 90,000 clones, about four fifths detected once. The material sequenced was peripheral blood. The source of these receptors is a human donor in a cohort sampled during active COVID-19. The CDR3 runs from the conserved cysteine through the conserved F or W. Each record gives: CDR3 length, clone size, D gene, V gene, J gene, CDR3 protein, CDR3 DNA. A D gene is named only where the DNA matches it firmly. Not every row has a clone size; where given, it reads once, few, many or a size class.

cdr3_length: 15; clone_size: .; d_call: .; v_call: TRBV9; j_call: TRBJ2-7; cdr3_aa: CASSVAPQGPYEQYF; cdr3_nt: TGTGCCAGCAGCGTAGCCCCACAGGGACCCTACGAGCAGTACTTC
cdr3_length: 15; clone_size: few; d_call: TRBD1; v_call: TRBV6-6; j_call: TRBJ1-2; cdr3_aa: CASSYQGQGKYGYTF; cdr3_nt: TGTGCCAGCAGTTACCAGGGACAGGGTAAATATGGCTACACCTTC
cdr3_length: 15; clone_size: .; d_call: TRBD1; v_call: TRBV18; j_call: TRBJ2-7; cdr3_aa: CASSPPGQGINEQYF; cdr3_nt: TGTGCCAGCTCACCACCGGGACAGGGAATCAACGAGCAGTACTTC
cdr3_length: 12; clone_size: .; d_call: .; v_call: TRBV11-2; j_call: TRBJ1-1; cdr3_aa: CASSLADREAFF; cdr3_nt: TGTGCCAGCAGCTTAGCTGACAGGGAAGCTTTCTTT
cdr3_length: 14; clone_size: .; d_call: TRBD2; v_call: TRBV11-2; j_call: TRBJ2-7; cdr3_aa: CASSWSGGAYEQYF; cdr3_nt: TGTGCCAGCAGCTGGAGCGGGGGGGCCTACGAGCAGTACTTC
cdr3_length: 12; clone_size: .; d_call: .; v_call: TRBV5-6; j_call: TRBJ2-1; cdr3_aa: CASSHMPGEGFF; cdr3_nt: TGTGCCAGCAGCCATATGCCGGGTGAGGGGTTCTTC
cdr3_length: 16; clone_size: .; d_call: TRBD2; v_call: TRBV6-1; j_call: TRBJ2-5; cdr3_aa: CASSEARGGYQETQYF; cdr3_nt: TGTGCCAGCAGTGAAGCTAGGGGAGGGTACCAAGAGACCCAGTACTTC
cdr3_length: 13; clone_size: .; d_call: .; v_call: TRBV5-6; j_call: TRBJ2-1; cdr3_aa: CASSLVQNNEQFF; cdr3_nt: TGTGCCAGCAGCTTGGTTCAGAACAATGAGCAGTTCTTC
cdr3_length: 15; clone_size: .; d_call: TRBD1; v_call: TRBV6-5; j_call: TRBJ1-1; cdr3_aa: CASSYSQGGVTEAFF; cdr3_nt: TGTGCCAGCAGTTACTCCCAGGGGGGCGTCACTGAAGCTTTCTTT
cdr3_length: 11; clone_size: .; d_call: .; v_call: TRBV29-1; j_call: TRBJ1-2; cdr3_aa: CSARDTYGYTF; cdr3_nt: TGCAGCGCCCGGGACACCTATGGCTACACCTTC
cdr3_length: 13; clone_size: .; d_call: TRBD1; v_call: TRBV6-5; j_call: TRBJ2-1; cdr3_aa: CASSGTGYNEQFF; cdr3_nt: TGTGCCAGCAGCGGGACAGGTTACAATGAGCAGTTCTTC
cdr3_length: 14; clone_size: .; d_call: TRBD1; v_call: TRBV7-8; j_call: TRBJ1-5; cdr3_aa: CASSGRDRNQPQHF; cdr3_nt: TGTGCCAGCAGCGGCCGGGACAGAAATCAGCCCCAGCATTTT
cdr3_length: 14; clone_size: .; d_call: TRBD1; v_call: TRBV10-3; j_call: TRBJ1-3; cdr3_aa: CAIRGQPSGNTIYF; cdr3_nt: TGTGCCATCAGGGGACAGCCCTCTGGAAACACCATATATTTT
cdr3_length: 15; clone_size: .; d_call: TRBD1; v_call: TRBV7-2; j_call: TRBJ1-2; cdr3_aa: CASSTRDRGQDGYTF; cdr3_nt: TGTGCCAGCAGCACCCGCGACAGGGGACAGGATGGCTACACCTTC
cdr3_length: 15; clone_size: .; d_call: .; v_call: TRBV29-1; j_call: TRBJ2-2; cdr3_aa: CSVAFGGAYTGELFF; cdr3_nt: TGCAGCGTTGCTTTCGGGGGAGCTTACACCGGGGAGCTGTTTTTT
cdr3_length: 14; clone_size: few; d_call: TRBD1; v_call: TRBV5-1; j_call: TRBJ1-2; cdr3_aa: CASSGTGMAYGYTF; cdr3_nt: TGCGCCAGCAGCGGGACAGGGATGGCCTATGGCTACACCTTC
cdr3_length: 13; clone_size: .; d_call: TRBD1; v_call: TRBV12-3/TRBV12-4; j_call: TRBJ1-2; cdr3_aa: CASSSDRDYGYTF; cdr3_nt: TGTGCCAGCAGCTCAGACAGGGACTATGGCTACACCTTC
cdr3_length: 17; clone_size: .; d_call: TRBD1; v_call: TRBV9; j_call: TRBJ2-3; cdr3_aa: CASSVEWDRRGTDTQYF; cdr3_nt: TGTGCCAGCAGCGTAGAGTGGGACAGGAGGGGCACAGATACGCAGTATTTT
cdr3_length: 15; clone_size: .; d_call: .; v_call: TRBV4-2; j_call: TRBJ1-4; cdr3_aa: CASSHTTGNNEKLFF; cdr3_nt: TGTGCCAGCAGCCATACCACAGGCAATAATGAAAAACTGTTTTTT
cdr3_length: 18; clone_size: .; d_call: .; v_call: TRBV19; j_call: TRBJ1-6; cdr3_aa: CASSSGTLRRGWNSPLHF; cdr3_nt: TGTGCCAGTAGTTCCGGGACACTCCGAAGAGGGTGGAATTCACCCCTCCACTTT
cdr3_length: 16; clone_size: .; d_call: TRBD1; v_call: TRBV19; j_call: TRBJ1-2; cdr3_aa: CASKGQGMPYGYGYTF; cdr3_nt: TGTGCCAGTAAGGGACAGGGAATGCCTTATGGCTATGGCTACACCTTC
cdr3_length: 14; clone_size: few; d_call: .; v_call: TRBV3-1/TRBV3-2; j_call: TRBJ2-7; cdr3_aa: CASSQGEGSNEQYF; cdr3_nt: TGTGCCAGCAGCCAAGGGGAAGGGAGCAACGAGCAGTACTTC
cdr3_length: 19; clone_size: .; d_call: .; v_call: TRBV2; j_call: TRBJ2-3; cdr3_aa: CASSRTTPRGAGPAGTQYF; cdr3_nt: TGTGCCAGCAGCCGCACCACCCCCCGAGGCGCGGGTCCTGCCGGTACGCAGTATTTT
cdr3_length: 15; clone_size: many; d_call: TRBD2; v_call: TRBV10-2; j_call: TRBJ2-2; cdr3_aa: CASSESGTSAGELFF; cdr3_nt: TGCGCCAGCAGTGAGTCCGGGACTAGCGCCGGGGAGCTGTTTTTT
cdr3_length: 12; clone_size: .; d_call: .; v_call: TRBV5-4; j_call: TRBJ1-2; cdr3_aa: CASSAGGLGYTF; cdr3_nt: TGTGCCAGCAGCGCGGGGGGGCTTGGCTACACCTTC
cdr3_length: 16; clone_size: .; d_call: .; v_call: TRBV15; j_call: TRBJ2-2; cdr3_aa: CATSIRAIREAGELFF; cdr3_nt: TGTGCCACCAGCATACGTGCAATACGAGAGGCCGGGGAGCTGTTTTTT
cdr3_length: 13; clone_size: .; d_call: .; v_call: TRBV7-9; j_call: TRBJ1-1; cdr3_aa: CASSPAADLEAFF; cdr3_nt: TGTGCCAGCAGCCCAGCGGCGGACCTGGAGGCTTTCTTT
cdr3_length: 16; clone_size: .; d_call: TRBD1; v_call: TRBV7-8; j_call: TRBJ1-3; cdr3_aa: CASSPGQGRSGNTIYF; cdr3_nt: TGTGCCAGCAGCCCCGGACAGGGGAGATCTGGAAACACCATATATTTT